The present entry profiles one TCR beta chain with its context. What antigen it recognizes has not been identified. The library came from 5' RACE. Each TCR library was prepared from 3,000 to 4,500 ng of total RNA. cDNA was synthesized with SMARTScribe reverse transcriptase in eight separate reactions per sample. During cDNA synthesis, template switching introduced unique molecular identifiers that contained a 6-nucleotide sample barcode. TCRalpha and TCRbeta cDNA was amplified in two nested PCRs of approximately 17 and 9 cycles, and bead purification was carried out after each PCR. Before amplification, the cDNA was treated with uracil DNA-glycosylase and purified using the QIAquick PCR purification kit. The second PCR added Illumina TruSeq-compatible adapters along with sample-specific barcodes. Library quality and concentration were checked on TapeStation and Qubit, and libraries were pooled at around 4.7 ng each. Sequencing of the pooled libraries was done on an Illumina HiSeq2500 single-index Rapid Run using custom sequencing primers and 2 x 100 bp reads. From the authors' description of their analysis: UMI-based consensus assembly with MiGEC version 1.2.6 was used to correct PCR and sequencing errors. MiXCR version 2.1.1 handled V(D)J alignment, clonotype assembly and CDR3 extraction. To normalise gene usage, clonotype sharing and MAIT/NKT TCR abundance, the top 1000, 10 000 and 20 000 clonotypes in each sample were analysed. After downsampling to 27 000 UMIs, diversity was calculated as the inverse Simpson index using the vegan R package. Paired Mann-Whitney U tests on discordant twin pairs were used, with Benjamini-Hochberg multiple-testing correction. One entry per CDR3 protein sequence results from the TCRdb reprocessing of the reads, with DNA left out. For this entry, the V and J calls and clone size follow TCRdb and not the study's own pipeline. The table for this sample shows about 300,000 distinct CDR3 sequences. In total, the top ten clones hold 5.6% of the sample.

Per the germline V gene, SGHVS is the CDR1 and FQNEAQ is the CDR2. The CDR3, cysteine through phenylalanine, is 13 amino acids long. A DNA sequence was not provided. From each donor, an approximately 2.5 ml peripheral blood sample was collected into PAXgene tubes and stored at -80 degrees C. Without any T cell sorting, total RNA was extracted from whole blood using the PAXgene blood miRNA kit on an automated QIAcube. Peripheral blood from monozygotic twin pairs concordant or discordant for inflammatory bowel disease was subjected to deep TCRalpha and TCRbeta repertoire profiling with unique molecular barcoding. Smoking habits were recorded for all twin pairs, and individuals were classified as current, former or never smokers. The data derive from a study of monozygotic twins with inflammatory bowel disease (dated by TCRdb to the late 2010s). About the study as a whole: The full study comprised 28 monozygotic twin pairs: nine German pairs (four IBD-concordant, five IBD-discordant) and 19 IBD-discordant Danish pairs. Disease-associated traits were sought mainly through comparisons between IBD patients and their genetically identical healthy co-twins within discordant pairs. Each individual had, on average, about 151 000 unique TCRalpha sequences and 181 000 unique TCRbeta sequences available for analysis. Overall study outcomes, separate from this receptor: The analysis was unable to tell different T cell subtypes apart. The results gave no support for a single strong signal or clonotype linked to IBD. Background noise and inter-individual variability may have been introduced into the repertoires by the differing immunosuppressive treatments among patients. IBD patients shared fewer clonotypes with other individuals than healthy twins did, most markedly in patients showing signs of disease activity. TCRbeta repertoire diversity, by inverse Simpson index, was decreased in IBD patients compared with their healthy co-twins. No difference in repertoire similarity was observed between concordant and discordant twins, possibly owing to limited statistical power.

This sequence uses TRBV7-8 and TRBJ2-3. The sample comprised blood. This TCR was sampled from a human donor with ulcerative colitis or Crohn's disease, or a healthy co-twin of an affected twin (not recorded which). The CDR3 in this case is CASSGFSTDTQYF.